The present entry profiles one T cell receptor beta chain with its context. This sample was included in a study of blood T cell repertoires in COVID-19. Study context: Sources were T cells, B-cell-depleted T cells, or PBMCs; the material itself was cDNA or gDNA.

Under the authors' procedure: Using reference gene primer amplification, nucleated cell counts were estimated. TCRdb keeps only in-frame clones here, not all; method: immunoSEQ multiplex PCR. The V and J calls and the clone size are those of that table, but D and trimming were determined from the DNA. This table has around 330,000 clones, about nine tenths appearing once. In Seattle, patients joined the study during active infection and were tracked longitudinally. Germline CDR1 SGHAT, CDR2 FQNNGV. V was trimmed by 4 bases and J by 4 bases, leaving 11 bases between them. This CDR3 spans 14 amino acids.

The material sequenced was peripheral blood. The J gene is TRBJ1-5, the V gene TRBV11-2; weak D call: TRBD1 (6 bases). This receptor was taken from a woman aged 25 to 39 with COVID-19, enrolled during active disease. Here the CDR3 DNA reads TGTGCCAGCAGCTCATCTGGACAGAATCAGCCCCAGCATTTT. It yields the protein CASSSSGQNQPQHF. Based on the CDR3 plus reference TRBV11-2 and TRBJ1-5, the full variable domain is EAGVAQSPRYKIIEKRQSVAFWCNPISGHATLYWYQQILGQGPKLLIQFQNNGVVDDSQLPKDRFSAERLKGVDSTLKIQPAKLEDSAVYLCASSSSGQNQPQHFGDGTRLSIL.